This passage covers 27 T cell receptor beta chains from one sample sequenced in a study of PD-1 blockade in classical Hodgkin lymphoma. Libraries were prepared by immunoSEQ multiplex PCR; TCRdb keeps only in-frame clonotypes and omits some of them. The sample consists of around 53,000 clones, around 76% of them appearing once. Time point described: cycle 4 day 1 (C4D1), after more than five weeks of nivolumab. Every patient had relapsed following autologous stem cell transplantation, and cohorts differed in brentuximab vedotin exposure. This material consisted of peripheral blood mononuclear cells (PBMCs), taken before the fourth cycle of nivolumab. The receptors were sampled from a human donor with classical Hodgkin lymphoma.

The V and J genes are TRBV7-2 and TRBJ1-5; no definite D call. The ends were cut back, 2 bases at V and 4 bases at J, with 6 bases in the middle. Per the germline V gene, CDR1 is SGHTA and CDR2 is FQGNSA. The CDR3 totals 13 residues. CDR3 in amino acids: CASSLMQNQPQHF. In nucleotides, the CDR3 is TGTGCCAGCAGCTTAATGCAGAATCAGCCCCAGCATTTT.

V and J are TRBV27 and TRBJ2-7, with D possibly matching TRBD1 (6 bases). Trimming removed 6 bases from V and 2 bases from J, with 11 bases in between. This CDR3 contains 13 residues. Germline V gene lookup returns CDR1 MNHEY and CDR2 SMNVEV (reference sequence). The CDR3 coding sequence is TGTGCCAGCAGCTTCCAGGGGCCCTACGAGCAGTACTTC. Translated: CASSFQGPYEQYF.

Here the CDR3 DNA reads TGTGCCAGCAGTTTCCCGCAAGGGAGCTTTTACAATGAGCAGTTCTTC. Translating it yields CASSFPQGSFYNEQFF. V gene TRBV28 combines with J gene TRBJ2-1; maybe TRBD2 (5 bases). V was shortened by 3 bases and J by 4 bases, with 16 bases between the two germline ends. CDR1 and CDR2 from the germline V gene are MDHEN and SYDVKM. This CDR3 has 16 amino acids.

The rearrangement links TRBV20-1 to TRBJ2-1; D is ambiguous. Germline lookup yields CDR1 DFQATT and CDR2 SNEGSKA (reference sequence). V was cut by 1 base and J by 7 bases, with 5 bases left in between. This CDR3 contains 11 residues. DNA of the CDR3: TGCAGTGCTAGAGTCATGAATGAGCAGTTCTTC. Translated: CSARVMNEQFF.

This chain joins TRBV6-5 and TRBJ1-2; D call uncertain. Between the trimmed V and J ends, which lost 3 bases and 2 bases, there was a span of 7 bases. Germline V lookup: CDR1 MNHEY, CDR2 SVGAGI. The CDR3 covers 13 residues. The CDR3 coding sequence is TGTGCCAGCAGTTATGTCGGCAACTATGGCTACACCTTC. It codes for CASSYVGNYGYTF.

The chain combines TRBV28 with TRBJ2-7; 9 positions agree with TRBD1. Germline V lookup: CDR1 MDHEN, CDR2 SYDVKM. V dropped 4 bases and J dropped 5; count of bases not matched to a gene: 6. This CDR3 spans 14 amino acids. Here the CDR3 reads CASSSGTGKHEQYF. The CDR3 DNA reads TGTGCCAGCAGTTCCGGGACAGGGAAACACGAGCAGTACTTC.

The J gene is TRBJ2-1, the V gene TRBV5-1; 8 bases map to TRBD1. With V trimmed by 1 base and J by 5 bases, 5 bases remained unmatched. The CDR3 has 15 amino acids. CDR1 and CDR2 (germline): SGHRS, YFSETQ. CDR3 DNA sequence: TGCGCCAGCAGCTTGACGGACAGGGCAAACAATGAGCAGTTCTTC. Translating gives CASSLTDRANNEQFF.

The chain has TRBV29-1 and TRBJ2-1, with D possibly being TRBD2 (6 bases). Germline loops: CDR1 SQVTM, CDR2 ANQGSEA. Deletions cut 6 bases from V and 0 bases from J, with 15 bases between. The CDR3 is 15 residues long. The CDR3 region has the DNA TGCAGCGTCCAAGGAGGGGCAAGCTCCTACAATGAGCAGTTCTTC. It codes for CSVQGGASSYNEQFF.

This clone was observed at least ten times. V is TRBV28 and J is TRBJ1-1; D is ambiguous. The V end lost 4 bases, the J end lost 4 bases, and 4 bases lay between the germline ends. The CDR3 has 11 amino acids. CDR1 and CDR2 (germline): MDHEN, SYDVKM. The CDR3 DNA is TGTGCCAGCAGTTCCCGCACTGAAGCTTTCTTT. Translating it yields CASSSRTEAFF.

The genes are TRBV11-3 and TRBJ2-1; 8 bases agree with TRBD1. This CDR3 has 14 amino acids. V shed 4 bases and J 2 bases; nucleotides not matched to a gene: 1. Germline lookup yields CDR1 SGHNT and CDR2 YENEEA. As DNA, the CDR3 is TGTGCCAGCAGCTCGACAGGGGCCTACAATGAGCAGTTCTTC. Encoded protein: CASSSTGAYNEQFF.

About this clone itself: The same CDR3 can be traced to other DNA sequences in this sample. This CDR3 reads CASSQWGYNEQFF. The CDR3 nucleotides are TGTGCCAGCAGCCAATGGGGGTACAATGAGCAGTTCTTC. J is TRBJ2-1 and V is TRBV14; D is possibly TRBD1 or TRBD2 (5 bases each). There are 13 residues in the CDR3. Germline-derived CDR1 and CDR2 are SGHDN and FVKESK. V was trimmed by 2 bases and J by 4 bases, leaving 6 bases between them.

The chain joins TRBV4-3 to TRBJ2-7, with TRBD1 as a possible D gene (6 bases). V shed 0 bases and J shed 0 bases, with 15 bases lying between them. Germline V CDR1 and CDR2: LGHNA, YSLEER. The CDR3 extends over 17 amino acids. Here the CDR3 reads CASSQDWTALNSYEQYF. As DNA, the CDR3 is TGCGCCAGCAGCCAAGATTGGACAGCTTTAAACTCCTACGAGCAGTACTTC.

Worth noting for this clone: The junction departs from the called germline gene at one end, perhaps through a read error. The chain has TRBV30 and TRBJ1-2; D perhaps matches TRBD1 (5 bases). CDR3 length equals 11 residues. Germline CDR1 GTSNPN, CDR2 SVGIG (reference sequence). The CDR3 region is CAEWGGDGYTF. Here the CDR3 DNA reads TGCGCTGAGTGGGGGGGAGATGGCTACACCTTC.

The rearrangement links TRBV29-1 to TRBJ2-7, with D possibly TRBD1 on 5 matching bases. CDR1 and CDR2 (germline): SQVTM, ANQGSEA. V was clipped by 5 bases and J by 2 bases, with 13 bases between them. This CDR3 spans 13 amino acids. The CDR3 region is CSVRGISTYEQYF. CDR3 bases: TGCAGCGTTAGGGGCATTTCCACCTACGAGCAGTACTTC.

The CDR3 DNA reads as TGTGCCAGCAGCTTCCCCCGGACAGGAGCTATTGGAAACACCATATATTTT. Translating gives CASSFPRTGAIGNTIYF. The V call is TRBV7-9, the J call TRBJ1-3, with 7 bases matching TRBD1. The CDR3 spans 17 residues. Germline CDR1 and CDR2: SEHNR and FQNEAQ (reference sequence). Trimming took 3 bases from V and 3 from J; bases not matched to a gene: 11.

This chain links TRBV7-2 with TRBJ2-1; a weak D match, TRBD1 (5 bases). CDR1 is SGHTA and CDR2 is FQGNSA in the germline V gene. The CDR3 has 13 residues. V shed 1 base and J shed 8 bases, with 9 bases lying between them. CDR3: CASSLGREYEQFF. The CDR3 DNA sequence: TGTGCCAGCAGCTTAGGCAGGGAATATGAGCAGTTCTTC.

The chain links TRBV19 to TRBJ1-5, with D unclear. The CDR3 length is 15 residues. The germline V gene encodes CDR1 LNHDA and CDR2 SQIVND (reference sequence). V was clipped by 0 bases and J by 10 bases, with 16 bases between them. The CDR3 sequence: CASSIEHLLVPPQHF. CDR3 DNA sequence: TGTGCCAGTAGTATAGAGCATCTCTTGGTACCTCCCCAGCATTTT.

The chain links TRBV28 to TRBJ1-6, with 7 bases lining up with TRBD1. Germline-derived CDR1 and CDR2 are MDHEN and SYDVKM. The CDR3 extends over 13 amino acids. J lost 9 bases, V lost 8 bases, and 7 bases had no gene match. The CDR3 sequence: CASGTASFSPLHF. The CDR3 DNA follows: TGTGCCAGCGGGACAGCTTCATTTTCACCCCTCCACTTT. Supplemented by reference TRBV28 and TRBJ1-6, the full variable domain reads DVKVTQSSRYLVKRTGEKVFLECVQDMDHENMFWYRQDPGLGLRLIYFSYDVKMKEKGDIPEGYSVSREKKERFSLILESASTNQTSMYLCASGTASFSPLHFGNGTRLTVT.

V gene TRBV6-6 combines with J gene TRBJ2-2; 12 bases fit TRBD2. The CDR3 is made up of 15 amino acids. V gave up 6 bases and J gave up 6 bases; unmatched junction bases: 5. Germline lookup yields CDR1 MNHNY and CDR2 SVGAGI (reference sequence). The CDR3 bases are TGTGCCAGCAGGAGACTAGCGGGAGTGGCCGGGGAGCTGTTTTTT. Its translation: CASRRLAGVAGELFF.

This clone occurred once. The J gene is TRBJ1-1, the V gene TRBV11-2; D uncertain. Germline lookup yields CDR1 SGHAT and CDR2 FQNNGV. This CDR3 region has 11 residues. The germline V and J ends were trimmed by 3 bases and 7 bases, with 6 bases remaining between them. CDR3 protein: CASSFGHEAFF. The CDR3 nucleotides read TGTGCCAGCAGCTTTGGGCATGAAGCTTTCTTT. The full variable domain, completed using reference TRBV11-2 and TRBJ1-1, is EAGVAQSPRYKIIEKRQSVAFWCNPISGHATLYWYQQILGQGPKLLIQFQNNGVVDDSQLPKDRFSAERLKGVDSTLKIQPAKLEDSAVYLCASSFGHEAFFGQGTRLTVV.

J is TRBJ1-4 and V is TRBV4-1; D remains unclear. Trimming removed 5 bases at V and 2 bases at J, with 18 bases between. This CDR3 contains 17 residues. Germline V gene lookup returns CDR1 MGHRA and CDR2 YSYEKL. CDR3 nucleotides: TGCGCCAGCAGCTCTTCCGGCACAGTAGGGACTAATGAAAAACTGTTTTTT. This sequence encodes CASSSSGTVGTNEKLFF.

The CDR3 spells CATSRGSLATYEQYF. The DNA for the CDR3 is TGTGCCACCAGCAGAGGTAGCCTAGCAACCTACGAGCAGTACTTC. The chain uses TRBV15 and TRBJ2-5, with a weak D call TRBD2 (5 bases). Judging by the DNA end, TRBJ2-7 fits better; the J call may be wrong. Per the germline V gene, CDR1 is LNHNV and CDR2 is YYDKDF (reference sequence). This CDR3 spans 15 amino acids.

V is TRBV10-2 and J is TRBJ2-3; D perhaps matches TRBD2 (5 bases). Germline CDR1 reads WSHSY; CDR2 reads SAAADI. Trimming stripped 5 bases from V and 5 bases from J, with 14 bases between. This CDR3 comprises 14 residues. The CDR3 region has the DNA TGCGCCAGCAGTAGGACTGACCTGGGAGATACGCAGTATTTT. Translated, it gives CASSRTDLGDTQYF.

This clone was observed a single time. The chain links TRBV27 to TRBJ1-5; D gene uncertain. Germline CDR1 and CDR2: MNHEY and SMNVEV (reference sequence). V lost 6 bases and J 3 bases, leaving 15 bases between the germline ends. The CDR3 loop spans 15 amino acids. In DNA form, the CDR3 reads TGTGCCAGCAGCGTTTGGGGAGGATTCAATCAGCCCCAGCATTTT. This sequence encodes CASSVWGGFNQPQHF.

This chain links TRBV7-2 with TRBJ2-5; TRBD2 matches at 8 bases. This CDR3 contains 16 residues. After removal of 5 bases from V and 7 bases from J, the junction contained 15 bases not matched to a gene. In germline, CDR1 is SGHTA, CDR2 FQGNSA. The CDR3 DNA sequence: TGTGCCAGCAGCCAAGATGGCGCGGGGGGATTGGGGACCCAGTACTTC. It translates to CASSQDGAGGLGTQYF.

V gene TRBV28 combines with J gene TRBJ2-1; D is uncertain. The germline V gene encodes CDR1 MDHEN and CDR2 SYDVKM. The ends were cut back, 6 bases at V and 4 bases at J, with 4 bases in the middle. This CDR3 contains 11 residues. The CDR3 region is CASSTYNEQFF. The CDR3 nucleotides are TGTGCCAGCAGCACATACAATGAGCAGTTCTTC.

The sample holds one count of this clone. V usage is TRBV28 and J usage is TRBJ1-5, with D possibly TRBD1 on 5 matching bases. The CDR3 length is 14 residues. Germline V lookup: CDR1 MDHEN, CDR2 SYDVKM. Deletions cut 3 bases from V and 3 bases from J, with 9 bases between. The CDR3 loop is CASSFGTFNQPQHF. CDR3 in DNA: TGTGCCAGCAGTTTTGGGACGTTCAATCAGCCCCAGCATTTT.